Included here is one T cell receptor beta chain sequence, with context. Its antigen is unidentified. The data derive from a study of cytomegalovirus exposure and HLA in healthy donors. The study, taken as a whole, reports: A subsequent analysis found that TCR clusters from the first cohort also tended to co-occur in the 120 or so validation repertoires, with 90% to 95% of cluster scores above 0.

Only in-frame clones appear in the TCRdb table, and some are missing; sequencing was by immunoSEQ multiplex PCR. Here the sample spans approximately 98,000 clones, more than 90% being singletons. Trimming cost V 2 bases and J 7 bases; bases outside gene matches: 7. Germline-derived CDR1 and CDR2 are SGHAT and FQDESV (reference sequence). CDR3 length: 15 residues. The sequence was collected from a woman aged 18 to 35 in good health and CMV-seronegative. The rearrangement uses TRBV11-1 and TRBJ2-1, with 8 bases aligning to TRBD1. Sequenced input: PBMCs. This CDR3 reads CASSLPRTGSNEQFF. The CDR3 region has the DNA TGTGCCAGCAGCTTACCCCGGACAGGGTCAAATGAGCAGTTCTTC.